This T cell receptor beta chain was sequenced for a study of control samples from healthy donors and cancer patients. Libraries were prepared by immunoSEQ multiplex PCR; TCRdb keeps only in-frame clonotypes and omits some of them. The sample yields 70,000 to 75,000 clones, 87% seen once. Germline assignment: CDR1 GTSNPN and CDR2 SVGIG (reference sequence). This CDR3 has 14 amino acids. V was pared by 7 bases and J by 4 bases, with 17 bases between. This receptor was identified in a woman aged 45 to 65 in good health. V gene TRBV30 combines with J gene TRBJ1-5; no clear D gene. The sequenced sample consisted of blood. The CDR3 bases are TGTGCCTCTTGGAATAAGGGATTGAATCAGCCCCAGCATTTT. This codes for CASWNKGLNQPQHF.